This is a list of T cell receptor beta chains from one sample in a study of blood T cell repertoires in COVID-19. The data were produced by immunoSEQ multiplex PCR, yet TCRdb's version contains in-frame clones alone and is incomplete. The table lists 270,000 or so clones, 75% to 90% of them singletons, with 7.5% to 9% in the top ten. Sequences were obtained from peripheral blood. The source is a human donor in a cohort sampled during active COVID-19. CDR3s include the opening cysteine and the closing phenylalanine or tryptophan. The order of the fields is V gene, D gene, J gene, clone size, CDR3 DNA, CDR3 protein. D genes are given only for firm matches. The size field is filled for only some rows; it gives once, few, many or a size class.

V gene: TRBV11-1
D gene: NA
J gene: TRBJ2-2
clone size: NA
CDR3 DNA: TGTGCCAGCAGCTTTCCAGGGGTGCCCGGGGAGCTGTTTTTT
CDR3 protein: CASSFPGVPGELFF

V gene: TRBV19
D gene: NA
J gene: TRBJ2-3
clone size: NA
CDR3 DNA: TGTGCCAGTAGTATCTCAAGCCAAGATACGCAGTATTTT
CDR3 protein: CASSISSQDTQYF

V gene: TRBV7-8
D gene: TRBD1
J gene: TRBJ1-6
clone size: NA
CDR3 DNA: TGTGCCAGCAGCGACGGACAGGGGAATTCACCCCTCCACTTT
CDR3 protein: CASSDGQGNSPLHF

V gene: TRBV19
D gene: TRBD1
J gene: TRBJ1-2
clone size: NA
CDR3 DNA: TGTGCCAGTAGTAGTACCGGGACAGGAAAGACCTATGGCTACACCTTC
CDR3 protein: CASSSTGTGKTYGYTF

V gene: TRBV6-1
D gene: TRBD2
J gene: TRBJ2-2
clone size: NA
CDR3 DNA: TGTGCCAGCAGTGACCGACCGGGACTAGCGGGGGCGCCGGGGGCCGGGGAGCTGTTTTTT
CDR3 protein: CASSDRPGLAGAPGAGELFF

V gene: TRBV6-5
D gene: TRBD1
J gene: TRBJ2-7
clone size: NA
CDR3 DNA: TGTGCCAGCAGTAGTAGACAGGGGACCTACGAGCAGTACTTC
CDR3 protein: CASSSRQGTYEQYF

V gene: TRBV7-8
D gene: TRBD1
J gene: TRBJ2-7
clone size: NA
CDR3 DNA: TGTGCCAGCAGCCCCAGGACAGGTTCCTACGAGCAGTACTTC
CDR3 protein: CASSPRTGSYEQYF

V gene: TRBV4-2
D gene: TRBD1
J gene: TRBJ1-2
clone size: NA
CDR3 DNA: TGTGCCAGCAGCCGACCGGGACAGGGATCTTTCTCCTATGGCTACACCTTC
CDR3 protein: CASSRPGQGSFSYGYTF

V gene: TRBV6-6
D gene: TRBD2
J gene: TRBJ2-2
clone size: NA
CDR3 DNA: TGTGCCAGCAGCCCTTTGACTAGCGGGAGAGGGGAGCTGTTTTTT
CDR3 protein: CASSPLTSGRGELFF

V gene: TRBV19
D gene: TRBD1
J gene: TRBJ2-6
clone size: NA
CDR3 DNA: TGTGCCAGTAGCATTCAGATCAGGGGGTTTGGGGCCAACGTCCTGACTTTC
CDR3 protein: CASSIQIRGFGANVLTF

V gene: TRBV6-5
D gene: NA
J gene: TRBJ2-7
clone size: few
CDR3 DNA: TGTGCCAGCAGTTTCCGATTCGAGGGCGCTGACTACGAGCAGTACTTC
CDR3 protein: CASSFRFEGADYEQYF

V gene: TRBV2
D gene: TRBD2
J gene: TRBJ2-5
clone size: NA
CDR3 DNA: TGTGCCAGCAGTGAAGCGCTGAGCGGGATAGAGACCCAGTACTTC
CDR3 protein: CASSEALSGIETQYF

V gene: TRBV18
D gene: NA
J gene: TRBJ1-2
clone size: NA
CDR3 DNA: TGTGCCAGCTCACCACTACAGGGAACCCTGAGTGGCTACACCTTC
CDR3 protein: CASSPLQGTLSGYTF

V gene: TRBV28
D gene: NA
J gene: TRBJ1-1
clone size: NA
CDR3 DNA: TGTGCCAGCAGTTTATCCCACAGGGTGAGGACTGAAGCTTTCTTT
CDR3 protein: CASSLSHRVRTEAFF

V gene: TRBV25-1
D gene: NA
J gene: TRBJ2-1
clone size: few
CDR3 DNA: TGTGCCAGCACCCCCCTCGGTGCCCACAATGAGCAGTTCTTC
CDR3 protein: CASTPLGAHNEQFF

V gene: TRBV25-1
D gene: TRBD1
J gene: TRBJ2-7
clone size: NA
CDR3 DNA: TGTGCCAGCAGTGAATCCGGGACAGGGGTCTACGAGCAGTACTTC
CDR3 protein: CASSESGTGVYEQYF

V gene: TRBV19
D gene: NA
J gene: TRBJ1-1
clone size: NA
CDR3 DNA: TGTGCCAGTAGTTCTCGCCTGGGGGCGAACACTGAAGCTTTCTTT
CDR3 protein: CASSSRLGANTEAFF

V gene: TRBV5-4
D gene: TRBD1
J gene: TRBJ1-2
clone size: NA
CDR3 DNA: TGTGCCAGCAGCTTGGATCGACAGGGAGGCTACACCTTC
CDR3 protein: CASSLDRQGGYTF

V gene: TRBV5-1
D gene: NA
J gene: TRBJ2-5
clone size: NA
CDR3 DNA: TGCGCCAGCAGCTTGGAAGGGGGAAGGGGTTCGGAGACCCAGTACTTC
CDR3 protein: CASSLEGGRGSETQYF

V gene: TRBV2
D gene: NA
J gene: TRBJ2-3
clone size: NA
CDR3 DNA: TGTGCCAGCAGTGAAACAGGGACAGATACGCAGTATTTT
CDR3 protein: CASSETGTDTQYF

V gene: TRBV4-2
D gene: TRBD2
J gene: TRBJ2-1
clone size: NA
CDR3 DNA: TGTGCCAGCAGCCAAATAGCTCTAGCGGGAGGGGGCGATGAGCAGTTCTTC
CDR3 protein: CASSQIALAGGGDEQFF

V gene: TRBV14
D gene: NA
J gene: TRBJ1-1
clone size: NA
CDR3 DNA: TGTGCCAGCAGCCGAACAGCGAACACTGAAGCTTTCTTT
CDR3 protein: CASSRTANTEAFF

V gene: TRBV6-5
D gene: NA
J gene: TRBJ1-3
clone size: NA
CDR3 DNA: TGTGCCAGAACGAACAGGGAAAACACCATATATTTT
CDR3 protein: CARTNRENTIYF

V gene: TRBV12-3/TRBV12-4
D gene: NA
J gene: TRBJ2-1
clone size: NA
CDR3 DNA: TGTGCCAGCAGTTTAGCCCGCAATGAGCAGTTCTTC
CDR3 protein: CASSLARNEQFF

V gene: TRBV5-1
D gene: TRBD1
J gene: TRBJ1-5
clone size: NA
CDR3 DNA: TGCGCCAGCAGCTTGACGACAGGGGGCGCGAATCAGCCCCAGCATTTT
CDR3 protein: CASSLTTGGANQPQHF

V gene: TRBV2
D gene: NA
J gene: TRBJ2-7
clone size: NA
CDR3 DNA: TGTGCCAGCAGTGGGATCCCGGGACACCTCACGAGGTACGAGCAGTACTTC
CDR3 protein: CASSGIPGHLTRYEQYF

V gene: TRBV12-5
D gene: TRBD2
J gene: TRBJ2-7
clone size: few
CDR3 DNA: TGTGCTAGTTCTAGCGGGAATAGCTACGAGCAGTACTTC
CDR3 protein: CASSSGNSYEQYF

V gene: TRBV6-1
D gene: NA
J gene: TRBJ2-7
clone size: NA
CDR3 DNA: TGTGCCAGCAGTGCGGTAGCAGGGCTTGACTTCCTTTACGAGCAGTACTTC
CDR3 protein: CASSAVAGLDFLYEQYF

V gene: TRBV14
D gene: TRBD1
J gene: TRBJ1-6
clone size: NA
CDR3 DNA: TGTGCCAGCAGCTTATACAGGGGGTTGAATTCACCCCTCCACTTT
CDR3 protein: CASSLYRGLNSPLHF